One and the same sample provided the 23 T cell receptor beta chains below, sequenced in a study of blood T cell repertoires in COVID-19. Libraries were prepared by immunoSEQ multiplex PCR; TCRdb keeps only in-frame clonotypes and omits some of them. This table has 150,000 to 200,000 clones, roughly four fifths appearing once. Sequencing was performed on peripheral blood. These receptors all stem from a woman younger than 45 with acute or convalescent COVID-19.

This clone was picked up one time. The rearrangement joins TRBV6-2 or TRBV6-3 to TRBJ1-1; D remains ambiguous. Trimming took off 0 bases at V and 5 bases at J, with 19 bases between the two ends. Per the germline V gene, CDR1 is MNHEY and CDR2 is SVGEGT. The CDR3 is made up of 17 amino acids. In DNA, the CDR3 is TGTGCCAGCAGTTACTCGAGGTTTGGCTGGGAGTCTACTGAAGCTTTCTTT. Translation: CASSYSRFGWESTEAFF.

This clone was detected only a few times. CDR3 in amino acids: CASSSGPGYGYTF. The DNA of the CDR3 is TGTGCCAGCAGTTCCGGCCCAGGGTATGGCTACACCTTC. This rearrangement joins TRBV6-2 or TRBV6-3 to TRBJ1-2, with D perhaps TRBD1 (5 bases). Germline CDR1 is MNHEY and CDR2 is SVGEGT. With 4 bases removed from V and 5 bases from J, the gap between germline ends came to 11 bases. This CDR3 is 13 amino acids long.

Worth noting for this clone: Other DNA sequences in this specimen translate into the identical CDR3. CDR3 sequence (DNA): TGCGCCAGCAGCTTGGGAGGGACAGGGAACAATGAGCAGTTCTTC. Its protein is CASSLGGTGNNEQFF. V and J are TRBV5-1 and TRBJ2-1, with 9 bases matching TRBD1. The germline gives CDR1 SGHRS, CDR2 YFSETQ. CDR3 length equals 15 residues. Unmatched junction bases numbered 3, after V lost 0 bases and J lost 5 bases.

The CDR3 spells CASSYPLANGELFF. The CDR3 DNA sequence: TGTGCCAGCAGCTACCCCCTAGCGAACGGGGAGCTGTTTTTT. The chain links TRBV28 to TRBJ2-2; TRBD2 might be the D (6 bases). The germline V gene encodes CDR1 MDHEN and CDR2 SYDVKM. The CDR3 totals 14 residues. V lost 6 bases to trimming and J lost 7 bases, with 15 bases between them.

This clone was recorded at least ten times. This chain connects TRBV7-6 to TRBJ2-3, with D possibly being TRBD1 (5 bases). The CDR3 loop spans 13 amino acids. Germline assignment: CDR1 SGHVS and CDR2 FNYEAQ. V lost 1 base to trimming and J lost 5 bases, with 7 bases between them. This chain's CDR3 is CASSLGGEDTQYF. The DNA for the CDR3 is TGTGCCAGCAGCTTAGGGGGCGAAGATACGCAGTATTTT.

The V call is TRBV19, the J call TRBJ2-5; 9 nucleotides match TRBD1. The J segment lost 4 bases and the V segment lost 3 bases, leaving 9 bases of the junction unmatched. There are 16 residues in the CDR3. The germline gives CDR1 LNHDA, CDR2 SQIVND (reference sequence). Here the CDR3 DNA reads TGTGCCAGTAGTATCTTGGGACAGGGATTATCAGAGACCCAGTACTTC. This codes for CASSILGQGLSETQYF.

This chain uses TRBV11-2 with TRBJ2-3, with D tentatively TRBD1 (6 bases). Germline V gene data show CDR1 as SGHAT and CDR2 as FQNNGV. V was trimmed by 3 bases and J by 6 bases, leaving 7 bases between them. The CDR3 totals 12 residues. DNA for the CDR3: TGTGCCAGCAGCTTCAGGGGCGATACGCAGTATTTT. Translation gives CASSFRGDTQYF.

The CDR3, as DNA: TGTGCCAGCAGTTTAATCAGGGGGTCCAACAATGAGCAGTTCTTC. Residues: CASSLIRGSNNEQFF. The genes are TRBV28 and TRBJ2-1; the match to TRBD1 covers 7 bases. After removal of 2 bases from V and 5 bases from J, the junction contained 6 bases not matched to a gene. Germline V gives CDR1 MDHEN, CDR2 SYDVKM. This CDR3 has 15 amino acids.

This chain links TRBV5-5 with TRBJ1-3; D gene ambiguous. The CDR3 is made up of 14 amino acids. The ends were cut back, 2 bases at V and 4 bases at J, with 10 bases in the middle. The germline V gene has CDR1 SGHKS and CDR2 YYEKEE (reference sequence). The CDR3 sequence: CASSLPQAGNTIYF. DNA for the CDR3: TGTGCCAGCAGCTTACCCCAGGCCGGAAACACCATATATTTT.

This clone has more than one count but fewer than ten. The rearrangement uses TRBV7-9 and TRBJ1-4; 9 bases line up with TRBD1. The trim removed 5 bases at V and 6 bases at J, leaving 7 bases unmatched. The CDR3 covers 15 residues. Germline V gene sequence: CDR1 SEHNR, CDR2 FQNEAQ (reference sequence). The DNA for the CDR3 is TGTGCCAGCAGCCCCGGACAGGGGTCCCATGAAAAACTGTTTTTT. This translates into CASSPGQGSHEKLFF.

The sample holds a few counts of this clone. This sequence joins TRBV6-5 and TRBJ1-5; 8 positions match TRBD1. Germline trimming cut 6 bases from V and 11 bases from J; bases unmatched to any gene: 12. The germline gives CDR1 MNHEY, CDR2 SVGAGI. The CDR3 has 14 residues. The CDR3 bases are TGTGCCAGCAGCCCCCGGACAGGGAGCACAGCCCAGCATTTT. This gives the protein CASSPRTGSTAQHF.

V gene TRBV7-6 combines with J gene TRBJ2-3; D is unresolved. CDR3 size: 13 residues. From germline, CDR1 is SGHVS and CDR2 FNYEAQ. Trimming shortened V by 0 bases and J by 2 bases, and 3 bases separated the two germline ends. The CDR3, as DNA: TGTGCCAGCAGCTTAGCCTTCACAGATACGCAGTATTTT. Translation gives CASSLAFTDTQYF.

The V gene is TRBV30, the J gene TRBJ2-3; D is perhaps TRBD1 (6 bases). Deletions cut 4 bases from V and 4 bases from J, with 12 bases between. Germline values: CDR1 GTSNPN, CDR2 SVGIG (reference sequence). The CDR3 extends over 13 amino acids. The CDR3 protein is CAWMQGPPDTQYF. For the CDR3, the DNA is TGTGCCTGGATGCAGGGGCCCCCAGATACGCAGTATTTT.

The CDR3 sequence: CASSPPGYSGHSLHF. The CDR3, as DNA: TGTGCCAGCAGCCCCCCGGGGTACAGCGGCCATTCGCTCCACTTT. J is TRBJ1-6 and V is TRBV14, with D uncertain. V dropped 4 bases and J dropped 16 bases, with 23 bases sitting between them. The CDR3 sequence is 15 residues long. Germline CDR1 is SGHDN and CDR2 is FVKESK.

The V gene is TRBV5-4, the J gene TRBJ1-2; D gene uncertain. V was cut by 6 bases and J by 3 bases, with 18 bases left in between. Germline CDR1 reads SGHNT; CDR2 reads YYREEE (reference sequence). This CDR3 has 15 amino acids. The CDR3: CASTLPGGVDYGYTF. Here the CDR3 DNA reads TGTGCCAGCACCCTCCCGGGCGGGGTCGACTATGGCTACACCTTC.

V gene TRBV6-5 combines with J gene TRBJ1-2; D possibly corresponds to TRBD1 (5 bases). The V end lost 6 bases, the J end lost 0 bases, and 11 bases lay between the germline ends. Germline V gives CDR1 MNHEY, CDR2 SVGAGI. The CDR3 has 14 amino acids. CDR3 sequence (DNA): TGTGCCAGCAGGGACATTGGAGCTAACTATGGCTACACCTTC. Translation: CASRDIGANYGYTF.

The chain joins TRBV6-2 or TRBV6-3 to TRBJ2-3, with D hard to call. The CDR3 is 12 residues long. Per germline, CDR1 MNHEY and CDR2 SVGEGT. Trimming stripped 4 bases from V and 9 bases from J, with 11 bases between. This CDR3 is CASSFLVHTQYF. As DNA, the CDR3 is TGTGCCAGCAGTTTCCTAGTTCACACGCAGTATTTT.

The chain uses TRBV11-1 and TRBJ1-2; D ambiguous. The germline V and J ends were trimmed by 5 bases and 6 bases, with 16 bases remaining between them. Per the germline V gene, CDR1 is SGHAT and CDR2 is FQDESV (reference sequence). The CDR3 runs 14 residues. The DNA for the CDR3 is TGTGCCAGCAGCACCCGGACCGGAGCGGATGGCTACACCTTC. Protein sequence: CASSTRTGADGYTF.

This sequence joins TRBV28 and TRBJ1-1; 9 positions agree with TRBD1. Germline trimming cut 3 bases from V and 9 bases from J; bases unmatched to any gene: 14. The CDR3 length is 16 residues. CDR1 is MDHEN, CDR2 SYDVKM, per germline. The CDR3 DNA follows: TGTGCCAGCAGTTTGCCACAGGGGGCAGGGGCGGTCCAAGCTTTCTTT. It encodes CASSLPQGAGAVQAFF.

The chain is built from TRBV7-2 and TRBJ1-2; D is possibly TRBD1 (6 bases). The germline V gene has CDR1 SGHTA and CDR2 FQGNSA. Trimming removed 1 base at V and 3 bases at J, with 18 bases between. This CDR3 comprises 17 residues. CDR3 sequence reads: CASSLGRGATTHYGYTF. In DNA, the CDR3 is TGTGCCAGCAGCTTAGGGCGGGGGGCGACAACCCACTATGGCTACACCTTC.

The chain is built from TRBV3-1 (or the pseudogene TRBV3-2) and TRBJ1-2; 10 bases are shared with TRBD1. After removal of 3 bases from V and 3 bases from J, the junction contained 7 bases not matched to a gene. The germline CDR1 and CDR2 sequences are LGHDT and YNNKEL (reference sequence). The CDR3 loop spans 16 amino acids. The CDR3 nucleotides read TGTGCCAGCAGCCAGACAGGGGGCTTTGGGGACTATGGCTACACCTTC. This gives the protein CASSQTGGFGDYGYTF.

The genes are TRBV5-1 and TRBJ2-1, with D perhaps matching TRBD2 (6 bases). CDR1 SGHRS and CDR2 YFSETQ come from the germline V gene. This CDR3 region has 13 residues. The V end lost 0 bases, the J end lost 5 bases, and 6 bases lay between the germline ends. The CDR3 DNA reads TGCGCCAGCAGCTTGGGGACTAACAATGAGCAGTTCTTC. Amino acids: CASSLGTNNEQFF.

The chain is built from TRBV5-6 and TRBJ2-3; 7 positions match TRBD2. This CDR3 is 13 amino acids long. The germline CDR1 and CDR2 sequences are SGHDT and YYEEEE. Trimming cost V 4 bases and J 5 bases; bases outside gene matches: 4. The DNA of the CDR3 is TGTGCCAGCAGCCAGGGCGGGGGAGATACGCAGTATTTT. It codes for CASSQGGGDTQYF.